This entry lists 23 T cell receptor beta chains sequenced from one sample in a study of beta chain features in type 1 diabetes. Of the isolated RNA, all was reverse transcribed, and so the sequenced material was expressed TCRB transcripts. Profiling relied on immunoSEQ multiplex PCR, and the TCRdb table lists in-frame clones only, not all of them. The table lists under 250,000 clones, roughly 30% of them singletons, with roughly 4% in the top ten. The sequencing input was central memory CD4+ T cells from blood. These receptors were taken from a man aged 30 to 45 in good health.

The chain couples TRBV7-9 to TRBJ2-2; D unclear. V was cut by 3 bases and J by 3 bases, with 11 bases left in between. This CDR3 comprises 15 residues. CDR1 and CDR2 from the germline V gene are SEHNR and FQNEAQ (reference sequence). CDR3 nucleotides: TGTGCCAGCAGCTTGCCCCTGCGAGACACCGGGGAGCTGTTTTTT. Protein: CASSLPLRDTGELFF.

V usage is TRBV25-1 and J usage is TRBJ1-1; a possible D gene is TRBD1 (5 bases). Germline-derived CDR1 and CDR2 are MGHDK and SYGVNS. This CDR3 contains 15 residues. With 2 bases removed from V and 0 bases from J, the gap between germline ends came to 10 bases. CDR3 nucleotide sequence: TGTGCCAGCAGTGAAGAGGCAGGGATGAACACTGAAGCTTTCTTT. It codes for CASSEEAGMNTEAFF. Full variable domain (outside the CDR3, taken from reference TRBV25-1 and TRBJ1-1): EADIYQTPRYLVIGTGKKITLECSQTMGHDKMYWYQQDPGMELHLIHYSYGVNSTEKGDLSSESTVSRIRTEHFPLTLESARPSHTSQYLCASSEEAGMNTEAFFGQGTRLTVV.

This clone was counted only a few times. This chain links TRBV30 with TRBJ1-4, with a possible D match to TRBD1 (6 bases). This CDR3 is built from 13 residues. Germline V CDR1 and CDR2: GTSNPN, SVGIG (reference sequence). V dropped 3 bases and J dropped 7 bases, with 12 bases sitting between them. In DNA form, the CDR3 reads TGTGCCTGGAGCGGGGGCGCGGGTGAAAAACTGTTTTTT. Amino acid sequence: CAWSGGAGEKLFF.

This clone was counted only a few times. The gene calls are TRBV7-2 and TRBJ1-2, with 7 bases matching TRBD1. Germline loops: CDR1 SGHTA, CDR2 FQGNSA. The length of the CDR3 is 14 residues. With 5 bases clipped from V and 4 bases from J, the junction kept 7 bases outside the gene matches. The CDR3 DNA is TGTGCCAGCAGCCAGACAGGGAACCGCTATGGCTACACCTTC. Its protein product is CASSQTGNRYGYTF.

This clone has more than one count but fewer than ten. As DNA, the CDR3 is TGTGCCAGCAGTGAAGCCTCTAGCGGGGGGGCAGGTCAGTTCTTC. Translating it yields CASSEASSGGAGQFF. This chain links TRBV2 with TRBJ2-1, with 12 nucleotides matching TRBD2. Germline CDR1 reads SNHLY; CDR2 reads FYNNEI. Trimming took 0 bases from V and 13 from J; bases not matched to a gene: 7. The CDR3 covers 15 residues.

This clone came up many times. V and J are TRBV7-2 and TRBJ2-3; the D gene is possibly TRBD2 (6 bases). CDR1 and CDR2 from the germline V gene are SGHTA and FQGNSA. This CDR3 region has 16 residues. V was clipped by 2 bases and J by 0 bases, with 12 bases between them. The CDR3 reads CASSLLAPTSTDTQYF. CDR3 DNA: TGTGCCAGCAGCTTACTAGCGCCTACTAGCACAGATACGCAGTATTTT.

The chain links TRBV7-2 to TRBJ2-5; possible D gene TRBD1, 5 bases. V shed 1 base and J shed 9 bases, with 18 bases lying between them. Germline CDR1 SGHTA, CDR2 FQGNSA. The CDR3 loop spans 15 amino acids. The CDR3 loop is CASSLGGQARRAQYF. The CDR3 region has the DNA TGTGCCAGCAGCTTAGGAGGCCAGGCGCGCAGGGCCCAGTACTTC.

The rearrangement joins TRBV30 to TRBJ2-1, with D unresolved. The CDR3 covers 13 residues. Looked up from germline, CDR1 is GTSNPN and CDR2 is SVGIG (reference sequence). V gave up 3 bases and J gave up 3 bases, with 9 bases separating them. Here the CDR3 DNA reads TGTGCCTGGAGGCGCGCCGGCTACAATGAGCAGTTCTTC. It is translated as CAWRRAGYNEQFF.

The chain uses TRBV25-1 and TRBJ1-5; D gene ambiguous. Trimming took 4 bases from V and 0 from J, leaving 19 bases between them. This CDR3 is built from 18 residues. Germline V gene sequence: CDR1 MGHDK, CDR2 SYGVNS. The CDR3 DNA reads TGTGCCAGCAGTGTAGGAAGTTTGGCAGCCTATAGCAATCAGCCCCAGCATTTT. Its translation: CASSVGSLAAYSNQPQHF.

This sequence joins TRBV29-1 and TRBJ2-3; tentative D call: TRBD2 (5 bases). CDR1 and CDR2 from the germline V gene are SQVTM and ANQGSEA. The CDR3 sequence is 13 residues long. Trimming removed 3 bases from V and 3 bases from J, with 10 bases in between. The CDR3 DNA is TGCAGCGTTGAGGGAGTTGGGACAGATACGCAGTATTTT. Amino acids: CSVEGVGTDTQYF.

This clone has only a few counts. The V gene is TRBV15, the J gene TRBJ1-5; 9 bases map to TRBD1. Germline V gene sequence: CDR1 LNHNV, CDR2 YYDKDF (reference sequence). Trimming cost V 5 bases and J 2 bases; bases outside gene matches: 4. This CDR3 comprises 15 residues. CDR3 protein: CATSWRTGGNQPQHF. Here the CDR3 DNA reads TGTGCCACCAGCTGGAGGACAGGGGGCAATCAGCCCCAGCATTTT. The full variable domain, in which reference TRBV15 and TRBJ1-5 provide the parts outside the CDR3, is DAMVIQNPRYQVTQFGKPVTLSCSQTLNHNVMYWYQQKSSQAPKLLFHYYDKDFNNEADTPDNFQSRRPNTSFCFLDIRSPGLGDTAMYLCATSWRTGGNQPQHFGDGTRLSIL.

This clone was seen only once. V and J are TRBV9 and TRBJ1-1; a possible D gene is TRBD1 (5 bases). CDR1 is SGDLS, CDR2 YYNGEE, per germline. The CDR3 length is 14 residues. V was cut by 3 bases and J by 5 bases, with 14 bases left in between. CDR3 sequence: CASSAAGRVTEAFF. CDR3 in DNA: TGTGCCAGCAGCGCGGCGGGCAGGGTGACTGAAGCTTTCTTT.

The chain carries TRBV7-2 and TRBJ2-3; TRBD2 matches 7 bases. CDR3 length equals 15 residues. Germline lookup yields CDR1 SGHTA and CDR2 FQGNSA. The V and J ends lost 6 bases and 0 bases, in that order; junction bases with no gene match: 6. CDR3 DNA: TGTGCCAGCAGTCCTAGCGGAACTAGCACAGATACGCAGTATTTT. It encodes CASSPSGTSTDTQYF.

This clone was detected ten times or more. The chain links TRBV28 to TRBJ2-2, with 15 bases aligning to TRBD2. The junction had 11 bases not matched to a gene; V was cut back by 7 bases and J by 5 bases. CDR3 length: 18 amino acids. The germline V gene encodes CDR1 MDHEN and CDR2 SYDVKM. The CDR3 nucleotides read TGTGCCAGCACCTCCCCCGGACTAGCGGGAGGGCAGACCGGGGAGCTGTTTTTT. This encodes CASTSPGLAGGQTGELFF. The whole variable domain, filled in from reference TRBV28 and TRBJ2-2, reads DVKVTQSSRYLVKRTGEKVFLECVQDMDHENMFWYRQDPGLGLRLIYFSYDVKMKEKGDIPEGYSVSREKKERFSLILESASTNQTSMYLCASTSPGLAGGQTGELFFGEGSRLTVL.

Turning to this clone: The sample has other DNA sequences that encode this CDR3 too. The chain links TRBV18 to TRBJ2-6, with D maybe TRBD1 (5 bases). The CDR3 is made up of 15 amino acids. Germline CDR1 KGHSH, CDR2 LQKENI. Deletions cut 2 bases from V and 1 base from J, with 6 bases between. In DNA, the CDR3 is TGTGCCAGCTCACCAAGGGGTTCTGGGGCCAACGTCCTGACTTTC. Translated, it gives CASSPRGSGANVLTF.

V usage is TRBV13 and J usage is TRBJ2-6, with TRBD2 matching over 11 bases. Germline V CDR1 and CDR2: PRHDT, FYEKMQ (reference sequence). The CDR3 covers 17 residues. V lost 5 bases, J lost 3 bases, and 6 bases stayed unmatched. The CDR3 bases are TGTGCCAGCAGCCATAGGCTAGCGGGAGGTGGGGCCAACGTCCTGACTTTC. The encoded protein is CASSHRLAGGGANVLTF.

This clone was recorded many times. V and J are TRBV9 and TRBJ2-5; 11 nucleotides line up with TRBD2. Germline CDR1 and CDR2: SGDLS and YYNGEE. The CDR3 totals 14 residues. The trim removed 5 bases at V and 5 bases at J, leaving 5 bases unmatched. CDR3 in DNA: TGTGCCAGCAGTATGGGACTAGCGGACGAGACCCAGTACTTC. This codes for CASSMGLADETQYF.

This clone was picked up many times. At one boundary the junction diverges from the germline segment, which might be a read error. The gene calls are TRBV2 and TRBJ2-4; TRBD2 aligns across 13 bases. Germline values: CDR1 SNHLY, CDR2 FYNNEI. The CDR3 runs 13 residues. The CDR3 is CASSAYGTSGKDF. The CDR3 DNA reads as TGTGCCAGCAGCGCCTACGGGACTAGCGGGAAAGACTTC. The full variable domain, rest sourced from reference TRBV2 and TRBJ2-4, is EPEVTQTPSHQVTQMGQEVILRCVPISNHLYFYWYRQILGQKVEFLVSFYNNEISEKSEIFDDQFSVERPDGSNFTLKIRSTKLEDSAMYFCASSAYGTSGKDFGAGTRLSVL.

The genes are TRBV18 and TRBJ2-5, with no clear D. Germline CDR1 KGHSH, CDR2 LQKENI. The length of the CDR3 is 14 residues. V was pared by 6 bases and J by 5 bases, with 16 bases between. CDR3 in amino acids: CASSPPGQAETQYF. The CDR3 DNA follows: TGTGCCAGCTCCCCCCCCGGCCAAGCGGAGACCCAGTACTTC.

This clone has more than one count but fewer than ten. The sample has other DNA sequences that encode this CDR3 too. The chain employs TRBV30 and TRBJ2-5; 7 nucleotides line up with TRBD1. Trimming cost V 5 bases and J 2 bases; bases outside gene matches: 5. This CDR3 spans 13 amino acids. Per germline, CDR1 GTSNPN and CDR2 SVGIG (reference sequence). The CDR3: CAWDRDHQETQYF. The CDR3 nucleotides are TGTGCCTGGGACAGGGATCATCAAGAGACCCAGTACTTC.

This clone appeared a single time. The CDR3 nucleotides are TGTGCCAGCAGCTACCCTACCGGGACATTATACGAGCAGTACTTC. This codes for CASSYPTGTLYEQYF. This chain joins TRBV7-9 and TRBJ2-7; a possible D gene is TRBD1 (6 bases). The CDR3 loop spans 15 amino acids. V was cut by 4 bases and J by 4 bases, with 17 bases left in between. Germline-derived CDR1 and CDR2 are SEHNR and FQNEAQ (reference sequence). Together with reference TRBV7-9 and TRBJ2-7, the CDR3 gives the full variable domain: DTGVSQNPRHKITKRGQNVTFRCDPISEHNRLYWYRQTLGQGPEFLTYFQNEAQLEKSRLLSDRFSAERPKGSFSTLEIQRTEQGDSAMYLCASSYPTGTLYEQYFGPGTRLTVT.

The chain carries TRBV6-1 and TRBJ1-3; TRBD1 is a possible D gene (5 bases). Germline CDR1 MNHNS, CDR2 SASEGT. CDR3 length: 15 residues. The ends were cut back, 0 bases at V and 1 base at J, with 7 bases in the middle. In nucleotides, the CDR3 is TGTGCCAGCAGTGAAGCAAAGGGGTCTGGAAACACCATATATTTT. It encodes CASSEAKGSGNTIYF.

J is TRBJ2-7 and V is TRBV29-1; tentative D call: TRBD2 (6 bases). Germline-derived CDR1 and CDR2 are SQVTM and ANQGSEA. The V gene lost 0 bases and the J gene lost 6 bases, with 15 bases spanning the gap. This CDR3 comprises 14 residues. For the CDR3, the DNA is TGCAGCGTTGAAGAGGCCGCGGCGCGGGGCGAGCAGTACTTC. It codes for CSVEEAAARGEQYF.